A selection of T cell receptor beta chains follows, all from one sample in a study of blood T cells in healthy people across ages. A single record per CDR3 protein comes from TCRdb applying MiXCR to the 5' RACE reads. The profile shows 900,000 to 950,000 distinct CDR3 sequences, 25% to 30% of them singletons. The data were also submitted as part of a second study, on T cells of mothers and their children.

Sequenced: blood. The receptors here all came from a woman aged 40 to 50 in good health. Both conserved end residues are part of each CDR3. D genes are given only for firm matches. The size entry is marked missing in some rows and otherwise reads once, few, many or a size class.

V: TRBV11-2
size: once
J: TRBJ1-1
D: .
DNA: TGTGCCAGCAACTTATATTTGGCTAACATTGAAGCTTTCTTT
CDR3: CASNLYLANIEAFF

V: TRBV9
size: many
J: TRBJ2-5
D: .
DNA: TGTGCCAGCAGCGTACGGACGGGACCCCAGTACTTC
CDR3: CASSVRTGPQYF

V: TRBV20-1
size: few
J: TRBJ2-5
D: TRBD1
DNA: TGCAGTGCATTAGGATCGGGACAGGGTTACAATGAGCAGTACTTC
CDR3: CSALGSGQGYNEQYF

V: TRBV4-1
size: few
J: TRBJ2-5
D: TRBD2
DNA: TGCGCCAGCAGCCAAGATAGGCAGAGCGGGGGGGCCGCAGAGACCCAGTACTTC
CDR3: CASSQDRQSGGAAETQYF

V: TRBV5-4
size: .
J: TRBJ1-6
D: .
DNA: TGTGCCAGCAGCTCCGACAAGAACTCCTATAATTCACCCCTCCACTTT
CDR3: CASSSDKNSYNSPLHF

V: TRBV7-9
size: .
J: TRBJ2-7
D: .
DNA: TGTGTCAGCAGCCCGGACCCAACCTACGAGCAGTACTTC
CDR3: CVSSPDPTYEQYF

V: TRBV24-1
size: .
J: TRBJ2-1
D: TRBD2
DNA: TGTGCCACGAGCGGGGACTCCTACAATGAGCAGTTCTTC
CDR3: CATSGDSYNEQFF

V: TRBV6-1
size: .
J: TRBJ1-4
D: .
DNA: TGTGCCAGCCAAAAGCCCAGGAGCGCCTATGAAAAACTGTTTTTT
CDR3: CASQKPRSAYEKLFF

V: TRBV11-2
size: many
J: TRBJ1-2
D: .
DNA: TGTGCCAGCAGCCCCTTGCGGGGCGGCTATGGCTACACCTTC
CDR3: CASSPLRGGYGYTF

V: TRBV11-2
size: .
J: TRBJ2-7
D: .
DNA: TGTGCCAGCAGCTTAGTCGCCAGCGCGAACTACGAGCAGTACTTC
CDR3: CASSLVASANYEQYF

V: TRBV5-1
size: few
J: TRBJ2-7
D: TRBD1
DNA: TGCGCCAGCAACGGGGCCGGGGACAGGGCCTACGAGCAGTACTTC
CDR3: CASNGAGDRAYEQYF

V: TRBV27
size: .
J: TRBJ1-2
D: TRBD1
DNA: TGTGCCAGCAGGCCAAGCTCCGGGACAGGTGGTGTCTATGGCTACACCTTC
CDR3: CASRPSSGTGGVYGYTF

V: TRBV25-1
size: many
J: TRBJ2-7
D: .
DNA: TGTGCGGAGAGGGGCAGGCGCAATGTCTACGAGCAGTACTTC
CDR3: CAERGRRNVYEQYF

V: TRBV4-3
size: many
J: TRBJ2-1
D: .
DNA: TGCGCCAGCAGCCAAGATTGGAGCTCCTACAATGAGCAGTTCTTC
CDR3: CASSQDWSSYNEQFF

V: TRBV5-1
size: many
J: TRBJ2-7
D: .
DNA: TGCGCCAGCAGCTTCGGGGAAACTCGCGAGCAGTACTTC
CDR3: CASSFGETREQYF

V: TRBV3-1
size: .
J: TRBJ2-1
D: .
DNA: TGTGCCAGCAGCCAAGATAGTCGGAGGGAGGCGGCCTACAATGAGCAGTTCTTC
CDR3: CASSQDSRREAAYNEQFF

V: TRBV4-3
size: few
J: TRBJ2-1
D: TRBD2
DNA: TGCGCCAGCAGCCTACTGAGCGGGGGGCCAGAAAATGAGCAGTTCTTC
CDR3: CASSLLSGGPENEQFF

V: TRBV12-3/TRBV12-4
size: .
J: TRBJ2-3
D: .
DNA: TGTGCCAGCAGTTTCGGACTGGGGAGCACAGATGTGCAGTATTTT
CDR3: CASSFGLGSTDVQYF

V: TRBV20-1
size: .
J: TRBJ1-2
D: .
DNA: TGCAGTGCTAAAGGACAGACATATGGCTACACCTTC
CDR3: CSAKGQTYGYTF

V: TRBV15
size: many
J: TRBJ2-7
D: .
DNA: TGTGCCACCAGCAACCCCCCGCGGTACGAGCAGTACTTC
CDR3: CATSNPPRYEQYF

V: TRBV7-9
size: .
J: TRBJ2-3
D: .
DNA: TGTGCCAGCATGGCCCTATTAGTATCAGATACACAGTATTTT
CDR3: CASMALLVSDTQYF

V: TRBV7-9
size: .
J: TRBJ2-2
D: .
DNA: TGTGCCAGCAGCTCAGAACAGACAAACACCGGGGAGCTGTTTTTT
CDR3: CASSSEQTNTGELFF

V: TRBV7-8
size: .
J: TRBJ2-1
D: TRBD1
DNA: TGTGCCAGCAGCTTAGAAAGGGGGACAGGGGCCTTCGATGAGCAGTTCTTC
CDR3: CASSLERGTGAFDEQFF

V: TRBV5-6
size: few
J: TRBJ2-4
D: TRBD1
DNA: TGTGCCAGCAGCCCCGGGACAGGGAGAAACATTCAGTACTTC
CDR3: CASSPGTGRNIQYF

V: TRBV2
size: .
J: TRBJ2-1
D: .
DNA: TGTGCCAGCAGTGGTACAGGGAGATGGAACAATGAGCAGTTCTTC
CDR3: CASSGTGRWNNEQFF

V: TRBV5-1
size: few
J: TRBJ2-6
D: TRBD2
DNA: TGCGCCAGCAGCTTGTCGTGGCTAGCGGGGGCAAGAGGGGCCAACGTCCTGACTTTC
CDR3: CASSLSWLAGARGANVLTF

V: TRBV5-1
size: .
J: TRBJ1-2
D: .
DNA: TGCGCCAGCAGCCCTTCGGGGGGGAGAGACTATGGCTACACCTTC
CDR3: CASSPSGGRDYGYTF

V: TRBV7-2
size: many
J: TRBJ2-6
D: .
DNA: TGTGCCAGCAGGCCAGGGAGTACTGGGGCCAACGTCCTGACTTTC
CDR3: CASRPGSTGANVLTF

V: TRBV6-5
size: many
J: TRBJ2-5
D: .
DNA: TGTGCCAGCGCGAGAGAGTACCAAGAGACCCAGTACTTC
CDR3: CASAREYQETQYF

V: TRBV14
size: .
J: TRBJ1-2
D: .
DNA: TGTGCCAGCAGTTCCTATAGAAGCTATGGCTACACCTTC
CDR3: CASSSYRSYGYTF

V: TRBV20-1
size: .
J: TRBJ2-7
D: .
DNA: TGCAGTGCTTCCAAATCCCTCGAGCAGTACTTC
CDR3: CSASKSLEQYF

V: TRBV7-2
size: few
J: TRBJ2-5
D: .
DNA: TGTGCCAGCAGCTTGAGGGGGACCAGGGAGACCCAGTACTTC
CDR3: CASSLRGTRETQYF

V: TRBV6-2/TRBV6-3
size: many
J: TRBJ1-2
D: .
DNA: TGTGCCAGCAGTTTGGCAGGGCGAATTGGCTACACCTTC
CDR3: CASSLAGRIGYTF

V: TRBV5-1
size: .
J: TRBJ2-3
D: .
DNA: TGCGCCAGCAGCTTAGTAGTTATCGGTTCAGATACGCAGTATTTT
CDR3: CASSLVVIGSDTQYF

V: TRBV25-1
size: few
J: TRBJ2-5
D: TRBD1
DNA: TGTGCCAGCAGTGCGACTCCGGGACAGGGGGAAGAGACCCAGTACTTC
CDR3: CASSATPGQGEETQYF

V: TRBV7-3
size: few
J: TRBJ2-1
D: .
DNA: TGTGCCAGCAGCTTTGGTCATGAGCAGTTCTTC
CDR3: CASSFGHEQFF

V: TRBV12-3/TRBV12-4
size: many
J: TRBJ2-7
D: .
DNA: TGTGCCAGTGGCGAAGGGGGGGGCTCCTACGAGCAGTACTTC
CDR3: CASGEGGGSYEQYF

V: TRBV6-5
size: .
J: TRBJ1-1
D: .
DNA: TGTGCCAGCAGAAAGAAGACAGAAACCACAACTGAAGCTTTCTTT
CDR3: CASRKKTETTTEAFF

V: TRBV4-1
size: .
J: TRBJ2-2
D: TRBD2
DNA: TGCGCCAGCAGCCAAGAGGGGACTAGCGGGGGGGCCGGGGTGCTGTTTTTT
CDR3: CASSQEGTSGGAGVLFF

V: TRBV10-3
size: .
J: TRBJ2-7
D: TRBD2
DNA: TGTGCCATCAGTGAGATCGGGACTAGGAGAGAGCAGTACTTC
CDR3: CAISEIGTRREQYF

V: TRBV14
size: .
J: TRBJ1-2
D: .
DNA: TGTGCCAGCAGCCAATTGAGAAACAGTCCCTATGGCTACACCTTC
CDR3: CASSQLRNSPYGYTF

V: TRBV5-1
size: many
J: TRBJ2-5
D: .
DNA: TGCGCCAGCAGTCTGGCAGGGTCAGAGACCCAGTACTTC
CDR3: CASSLAGSETQYF

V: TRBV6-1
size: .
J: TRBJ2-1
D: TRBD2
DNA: TGTGCCAGCACCACGACTAGCGGGGGGCTAGGTGAGCAGTTCTTC
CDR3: CASTTTSGGLGEQFF

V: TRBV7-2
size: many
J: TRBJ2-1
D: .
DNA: TGTGCCAGCAGCGCCAGCACAGGCCGATACAATGAGCAGTTCTTC
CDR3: CASSASTGRYNEQFF

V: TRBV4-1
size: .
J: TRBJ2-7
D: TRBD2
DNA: TGCGCCAGCAGCCAAGAAGAACTAGCGGGGGGCCGACAGTACGAGCAGTACTTC
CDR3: CASSQEELAGGRQYEQYF

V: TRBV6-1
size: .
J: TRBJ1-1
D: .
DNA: TGTGCCAGCGTACCAACCTTAGGGGTGGGGAACACTGAAGCTTTCTTT
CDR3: CASVPTLGVGNTEAFF

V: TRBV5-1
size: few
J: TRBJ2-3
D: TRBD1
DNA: TGCGCCAGCAGCTTGGCCCCCGGACAGGCTTGTGATACGCAGTATTTT
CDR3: CASSLAPGQACDTQYF

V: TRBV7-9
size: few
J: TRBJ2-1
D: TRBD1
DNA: TGTGCCAGCAGTCGGGAAGTGACAGGGCTCTACAATGAGCAGTTCTTC
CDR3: CASSREVTGLYNEQFF

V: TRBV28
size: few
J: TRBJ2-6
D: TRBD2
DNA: TGTGCCAGCAGTTCCCCCCGCGGGGGGCGCGCTGGGGCCAACGTCCGGACTTTC
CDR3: CASSSPRGGRAGANVRTF

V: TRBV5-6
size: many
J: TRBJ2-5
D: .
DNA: TGTGCCAGCAGCTTGCCCCCGGAAGGGGTAGAGACCCAGTACTTC
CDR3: CASSLPPEGVETQYF

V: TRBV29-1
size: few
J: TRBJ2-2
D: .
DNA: TGCAGCGTCGTCCGACAGGACACCGGGGAGCTGTTTTTT
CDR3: CSVVRQDTGELFF

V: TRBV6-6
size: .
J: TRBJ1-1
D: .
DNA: TGTGCCACAGGGGAAGGGGGGACCACTGAAGCTTTCTTT
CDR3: CATGEGGTTEAFF

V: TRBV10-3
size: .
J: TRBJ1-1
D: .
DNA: TGTGCCATCAGGGTCACCGCCGGGCTGCTTATCACTGAAGCTTTCTTT
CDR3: CAIRVTAGLLITEAFF

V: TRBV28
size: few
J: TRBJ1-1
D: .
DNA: TGTGCCAGCCGATGGCCGGGGACTGAAGCTTTCTTT
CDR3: CASRWPGTEAFF

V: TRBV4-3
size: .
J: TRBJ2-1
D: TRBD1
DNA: TGCGCCAACAGCCAAGGGGGACAGGGGAGAAATGAGCAGTTCTTC
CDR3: CANSQGGQGRNEQFF

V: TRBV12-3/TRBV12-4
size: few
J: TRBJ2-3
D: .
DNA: TGTGCCAGCAGCCCCGGGCGCGCAGATACGCAGTATTTT
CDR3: CASSPGRADTQYF

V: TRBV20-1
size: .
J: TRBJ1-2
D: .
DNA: TGCAGTGCTTCCATGGGGTCATCCTTCTATGGCTACACCTTC
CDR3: CSASMGSSFYGYTF